Following are 7 T cell receptor beta chains from one sample sequenced in a study of Graves' ophthalmopathy and Graves' hyperthyroidism (dated by TCRdb to between 2018 and 2020). The instrument was an Illumina HiSeq 2000. For repertoire sequencing, the TCR beta CDR3 regions were amplified from RNA transcripts. A first-round RT-PCR used HTBI primers with the Qiagen OneStep RT-PCR kit, followed by a second-round multiplex PCR, size selection and purification. The public sequencing data were trimmed at Q25 with fastp and processed into clonotypes with MiXCR by TCRdb, which kept only in-frame beta chains. Rows with a matching CDR3 protein are joined into one entry that keeps the most common DNA and genes. The sample table records 740,000 or so distinct CDR3 sequences; roughly 41% of these occur just once. In total, the top ten clones hold approximately 43% of the sample. The sample comprised peripheral blood. These receptors originate from an adult man with Graves' ophthalmopathy.

In regard to this clonotype: A much bigger clone sits one base away, suggesting this may be a read error. Here the CDR3 omits its conserved ending phenylalanine or tryptophan, so a read error is the likely source. The chain joins TRBV9 to TRBJ1-6; D may be TRBD1 (6 bases). Germline V CDR1 and CDR2: SGDLS, YYNGEE. The CDR3 runs to 14 residues. The DNA for the CDR3 is TGTGCCAGCAGCCCGGGACATAATAAGTCACCCCTCCACTCT. Its protein product is CASSPGHNKSPLHS.

For this clonotype: A much larger clone differs by one base, so this may be a read error. This chain connects TRBV11-2 to TRBJ1-1; the D is unclear. Germline V gene sequence: CDR1 SGHAT, CDR2 FQNNGV. V dropped 4 bases and J dropped 11 bases, with 14 bases sitting between them. The CDR3 is 12 amino acids. The CDR3 spells CASSSVQPRAFF. The CDR3 DNA is TGTGCCAGCAGCTCGGTCCAGCCTCGGGCTTTCTTT.

This clonotype occurred many times. The V call is TRBV25-1, the J call TRBJ2-7; tentative D call: TRBD1 (6 bases). The CDR3 has 16 amino acids. CDR1 is MGHDK, CDR2 SYGVNS, per germline. V lost 3 bases, J lost 4 bases, and 19 bases lay in between. DNA for the CDR3: TGTGCCAGCAGTGAGCCCGGACAGCCGAAGGTATACGAGCAGTACTTC. This sequence encodes CASSEPGQPKVYEQYF.

This clonotype was picked up many times. The chain combines TRBV2 with TRBJ2-7, with 9 bases fitting TRBD1. V lost 6 bases, J lost 5 bases, and 2 bases stayed unmatched. This CDR3 spans 12 amino acids. CDR1 SNHLY and CDR2 FYNNEI come from the germline V gene. This CDR3 is CASRGQGHEQYF. CDR3 DNA sequence: TGTGCCAGCAGGGGACAGGGCCACGAGCAGTACTTC.

The V and J genes are TRBV7-9 and TRBJ1-5, with 9 bases that match TRBD1. V was clipped by 5 bases and J by 9 bases; unmatched bases: 8. The CDR3 spans 14 residues. Germline CDR1 reads SEHNR; CDR2 reads FQNEAQ (reference sequence). The DNA of the CDR3 is TGTGCCAGCAGCCTGGCCGGGACAGGGTGGCCCCAGCATTTT. This translates into CASSLAGTGWPQHF.

Many counts were recorded for this clonotype. CDR3 sequence (DNA): TGTGCCAGCAGCGTAGGACAGGGACCGAACACTGAAGCTTTCTTT. Its protein product is CASSVGQGPNTEAFF. The chain couples TRBV9 to TRBJ1-1; TRBD1 aligns across 7 bases. J gave up 1 base and V 0 bases, and 3 bases lay outside the gene matches. This CDR3 region has 15 residues. Germline lookup yields CDR1 SGDLS and CDR2 YYNGEE.

In this sample, this clonotype turned up many times. This sequence joins TRBV7-8 and TRBJ1-1, with TRBD1 identical over 9 bases. J gave up 0 bases and V 1 base, and 0 bases lay outside the gene matches. Germline assignment: CDR1 SGHVS and CDR2 FQNEAQ. The CDR3 runs to 15 residues. DNA of the CDR3: TGTGCCAGCAGCTTAGGGACAGGGGTGAACACTGAAGCTTTCTTT. Protein product: CASSLGTGVNTEAFF.